This is a list of T cell receptor beta chains from one sample in a study of cytomegalovirus exposure and HLA in healthy donors. The protocol was immunoSEQ multiplex PCR, while the TCRdb copy is restricted to in-frame clones and leaves out a portion. The table shows some 200,000 clones, with approximately 85% occurring only once. The specimen was PBMCs. These receptors all stem from a girl between 10 and 17 years old in good health and CMV-seropositive. CDR3s include the opening cysteine and the closing phenylalanine or tryptophan. A D gene is named only where the DNA matches it firmly. Clone size is stated in some rows and not others, as once, few, many or a class when expanded.

cdr3_nt	cdr3_aa	d_call	v_call	j_call	clone_size
TGTGCCAGCAGTTCGACTAATCAGCGCGTCTATGGCTACACCTTC	CASSSTNQRVYGYTF	-	TRBV27	TRBJ1-2	few
TGTGCCAGCTGCCGCGGGGGGACCTCCTACGAGCAGTACTTC	CASCRGGTSYEQYF	TRBD2	TRBV6-1	TRBJ2-7	-
TGCGCCAGCAGCCACGGGACAGGGGATTTATATGGCTACACCTTC	CASSHGTGDLYGYTF	TRBD1	TRBV5-1	TRBJ1-2	once
TGTGCCAGCACCGGGACTAGCGGGGTGGCGGACGAGCAGTACTTC	CASTGTSGVADEQYF	TRBD2	TRBV7-9	TRBJ2-7	once
TGCGCCAGCAGCCAAGTTGTCACTCCCTCTTTGGAAGAGACCCAGTACTTC	CASSQVVTPSLEETQYF	-	TRBV4-1	TRBJ2-5	once
TGCAGCGTTGCAGCCCCGGGACACCCTAATGAAAAACTGTTTTTT	CSVAAPGHPNEKLFF	-	TRBV29-1	TRBJ1-4	few
TGCGCCAGCAGTGAGTCCGGTATCCGGGAGCTGTTTTTT	CASSESGIRELFF	-	TRBV10-1	TRBJ2-2	-
TGTGCCAGCAGTACCCCCGGGGGTGACGAGCAGTACTTC	CASSTPGGDEQYF	-	TRBV6-6	TRBJ2-7	-
TGTGCCAGCAGTTTATCCGGGACAGTCTATGGCTACACCTTC	CASSLSGTVYGYTF	TRBD1	TRBV27	TRBJ1-2	-
TGTGCCAGCAGCTCAAACGACAGACGGGCAAATTCACCCCTCCACTTT	CASSSNDRRANSPLHF	-	TRBV7-6	TRBJ1-6	-
TGTGCCAGCAGCCCCTCGGGGGAGACCTACGAGCAGTACTTC	CASSPSGETYEQYF	-	TRBV7-8	TRBJ2-7	-
TGTGCCAGCAGCCTACAGGGGGTGTGGACAGATACGCAGTATTTT	CASSLQGVWTDTQYF	TRBD1	TRBV7-6	TRBJ2-3	-
TGTGCCAGCAGCTTAGCAAAGGTAGCCGAGCAGTACTTC	CASSLAKVAEQYF	-	TRBV11-3	TRBJ2-7	-
TGTGCCAGCAGTGAACAGGGGTCTCAGCCCCAGCATTTT	CASSEQGSQPQHF	TRBD1	TRBV6-5	TRBJ1-5	few
TGTGCCAGCACCCTTAGCGGGGGGCCTTCTTACGAGCAGTACTTC	CASTLSGGPSYEQYF	TRBD2	TRBV7-2	TRBJ2-7	-
TGTGCCAGCAGCTTCGTGGCGGGGGGGAAAGTGGAACTGAGCGAGCAGTACTTC	CASSFVAGGKVELSEQYF	TRBD2	TRBV7-6	TRBJ2-7	-
TGTGCCACCAGCAGAGATCGTTCAGGGCAGGGGTACGAGCAGTACTTC	CATSRDRSGQGYEQYF	-	TRBV15	TRBJ2-7	once
TGTGCCAGCAGCATTCCGGGACAGGGGGGCTATGGCTACACCTTC	CASSIPGQGGYGYTF	TRBD1	TRBV7-2	TRBJ1-2	-
TGTGCCAGCAGCCCCGGACAGGGAGCTTATAGCAATCAGCCCCAGCATTTT	CASSPGQGAYSNQPQHF	TRBD1	TRBV7-8	TRBJ1-5	-
TGTGCCAGCAGACCCGGAGGCCCCGGGGGTTTT	CASRPGGPGGF	-	TRBV11-3	TRBJ1-5	-
TGTGCCAGCAGCCCATCCTCGGGACAGTCCTACGAGCAGTACTTC	CASSPSSGQSYEQYF	TRBD1	TRBV7-2	TRBJ2-7	-
TGTGCCAGTGTCCGGGACAGAGGAAACTATGGCTACACCTTC	CASVRDRGNYGYTF	TRBD1	TRBV19	TRBJ1-2	-
TGTGCCAGCAGCTTAGCTGGGGGCCCTAACTACAATGAGCAGTTCTTC	CASSLAGGPNYNEQFF	-	TRBV7-2	TRBJ2-1	-
TGTGCCAGCAGCCGGGGGGCAGCGAACACCGGGGAGCTGTTTTTT	CASSRGAANTGELFF	-	TRBV5-6	TRBJ2-2	-
TGTGCCAGCAGTGAAGGGTCCAGGGGGCCCGGAAACACCATATATTTT	CASSEGSRGPGNTIYF	TRBD1	TRBV6-1	TRBJ1-3	few
TGTGCCAGCAGCGGAGGGGTCTCCTACGAGCAGTACTTC	CASSGGVSYEQYF	-	TRBV5-6	TRBJ2-7	-